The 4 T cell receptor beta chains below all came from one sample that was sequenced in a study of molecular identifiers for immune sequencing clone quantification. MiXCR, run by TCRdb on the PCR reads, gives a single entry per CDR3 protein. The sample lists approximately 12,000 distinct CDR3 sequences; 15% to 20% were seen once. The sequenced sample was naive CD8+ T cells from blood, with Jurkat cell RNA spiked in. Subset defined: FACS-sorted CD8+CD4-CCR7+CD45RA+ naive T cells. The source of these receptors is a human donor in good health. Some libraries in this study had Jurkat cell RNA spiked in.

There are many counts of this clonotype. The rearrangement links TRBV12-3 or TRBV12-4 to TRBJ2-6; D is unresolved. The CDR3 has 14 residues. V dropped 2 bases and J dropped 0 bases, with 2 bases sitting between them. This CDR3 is CASSLTSGANVLTF. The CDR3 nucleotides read TGTGCCAGCAGTTTAACCTCTGGGGCCAACGTCCTGACTTTC.

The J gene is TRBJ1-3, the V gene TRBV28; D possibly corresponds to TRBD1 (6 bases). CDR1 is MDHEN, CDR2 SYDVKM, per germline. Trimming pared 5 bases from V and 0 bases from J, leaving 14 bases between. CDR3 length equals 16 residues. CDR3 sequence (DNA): TGTGCCAGCAGTACATACACAGGGTTCTCTGGAAACACCATATATTTT. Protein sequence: CASSTYTGFSGNTIYF.

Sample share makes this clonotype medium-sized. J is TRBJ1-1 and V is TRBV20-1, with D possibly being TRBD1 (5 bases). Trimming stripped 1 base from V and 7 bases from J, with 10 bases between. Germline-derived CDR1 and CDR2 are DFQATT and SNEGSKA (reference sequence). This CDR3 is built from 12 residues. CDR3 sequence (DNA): TGCAGTGCTAGAGTGTCAGGGATTGAAGCTTTCTTT. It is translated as CSARVSGIEAFF.

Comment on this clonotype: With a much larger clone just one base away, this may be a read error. CDR3 in amino acids: CASGATVMNTGEPFF. The CDR3 nucleotides are TGTGCTAGTGGTGCGACAGTTATGAACACCGGGGAGCCGTTTTTT. The chain is built from TRBV12-5 and TRBJ2-2; the D call may be TRBD1 or TRBD2 (5 bases each). CDR3 length: 15 residues. CDR1 LGHNT and CDR2 FRNRAP come from the germline V gene. Full variable domain (rest looked up from reference TRBV12-5 and TRBJ2-2): DARVTQTPRHKVTEMGQEVTMRCQPILGHNTVFWYRQTMMQGLELLAYFRNRAPLDDSGMPKDRFSAEMPDATLATLKIQPSEPRDSAVYFCASGATVMNTGEPFFGEGSRLTVL.